These 16 T cell receptor beta chains were all obtained from the same sample, sequenced in a study of blood T cell repertoires in COVID-19. Clones were read by immunoSEQ multiplex PCR, and TCRdb kept only the in-frame ones, dropping some. The sample lists a few hundred thousand clones, about 80% occurring once. Input material: peripheral blood. The source is an elderly man with acute or convalescent COVID-19.

This clone was counted between two and nine times. The chain links TRBV14 to TRBJ2-1; 12 bases fit TRBD2. The CDR3 consists of 16 residues. J gave up 7 bases and V 3 bases, and 7 bases lay outside the gene matches. Germline V gene lookup returns CDR1 SGHDN and CDR2 FVKESK. The DNA of the CDR3 is TGTGCCAGCAGCCAGCTAGCGGGAGGGCCTTCAAATGAGCAGTTCTTC. It yields the protein CASSQLAGGPSNEQFF.

The chain carries TRBV28 and TRBJ1-5; TRBD1 might be the D (6 bases). The germline CDR1 and CDR2 sequences are MDHEN and SYDVKM. Between the trimmed V and J ends, which lost 5 bases and 2 bases, there was a span of 16 bases. This CDR3 region has 16 residues. The CDR3 region is CASSIPRGAGNQPQHF. The DNA for the CDR3 is TGTGCCAGCAGTATTCCCCGGGGGGCGGGCAATCAGCCCCAGCATTTT.

In DNA, the CDR3 is TGTGCCAGCAGCCAAGATCAAGCGGGATCACCCCTCCACTTT. Its translation: CASSQDQAGSPLHF. The genes are TRBV3-1 (or the pseudogene TRBV3-2) and TRBJ1-6; D remains unclear. V gave up 0 bases and J gave up 10 bases, with 10 bases separating them. The CDR3 has 14 amino acids. The germline CDR1 and CDR2 sequences are LGHDT and YNNKEL (reference sequence).

The rearrangement links TRBV21-1 to TRBJ2-1; the DNA was not used to check the table's D call, TRBD2. TRBV21-1 is a documented pseudogene. CDR3 length: 13 residues. DNA for the CDR3: TGTGCCAGCAGCAAAGCTAGCAGCAATGAGCAGTTCTTC. Translated: CASSKASSNEQFF.

The V and J genes are TRBV18 and TRBJ1-2, with a tentative D call TRBD1 (6 bases). V was trimmed by 0 bases and J by 4 bases, leaving 15 bases between them. This CDR3 comprises 16 residues. Germline lookup yields CDR1 KGHSH and CDR2 LQKENI. This CDR3 reads CASSPPAGADRYGYTF. The CDR3, as DNA: TGTGCCAGCTCACCACCCGCAGGGGCGGACCGCTATGGCTACACCTTC.

The sample holds a few counts of this clone. The chain recombines TRBV27 with TRBJ2-6; 7 nucleotides agree with TRBD1. Germline V gene sequence: CDR1 MNHEY, CDR2 SMNVEV (reference sequence). V was pared by 9 bases and J by 2 bases, with 10 bases of the junction left unmatched. The CDR3 is made up of 16 amino acids. The CDR3 sequence is CASLPYRGTGANVLTF. CDR3 sequence (DNA): TGTGCCAGTCTCCCTTACAGGGGTACTGGGGCCAACGTCCTGACTTTC.

The rearrangement joins TRBV18 to TRBJ2-3; D is undetermined. V was cut by 2 bases and J by 2 bases, with 14 bases left in between. This CDR3 region has 16 residues. Germline CDR1 reads KGHSH; CDR2 reads LQKENI. CDR3 DNA: TGTGCCAGCTCACCAGCCCAGCGCCCTTCCACAGATACGCAGTATTTT. This encodes CASSPAQRPSTDTQYF.

Concerning this clone itself: The identical CDR3 is also encoded by other nucleotide sequences in the sample. The V and J genes are TRBV18 and TRBJ1-4; 8 bases fit TRBD1. The CDR3 is 14 residues long. Germline trimming cut 2 bases from V and 5 bases from J; bases unmatched to any gene: 1. Germline V lookup: CDR1 KGHSH, CDR2 LQKENI. Here the CDR3 reads CASSPGQGNEKLFF. The CDR3 DNA reads TGTGCCAGCTCACCAGGACAGGGCAATGAAAAACTGTTTTTT.

J is TRBJ1-6 and V is TRBV19; the match to TRBD1 covers 8 bases. Losses at the gene ends were 6 bases for V and 6 bases for J; bases not matched to a gene: 7. CDR1 is LNHDA, CDR2 SQIVND, per germline (reference sequence). The CDR3 is made up of 15 amino acids. CDR3 in amino acids: CASRPTGEGNSPLHF. The CDR3 DNA follows: TGTGCCAGTAGACCGACAGGGGAGGGTAATTCACCCCTCCACTTT. Filled out from reference TRBV19 and TRBJ1-6, the complete variable domain reads DGGITQSPKYLFRKEGQNVTLSCEQNLNHDAMYWYRQDPGQGLRLIYYSQIVNDFQKGDIAEGYSVSREKKESFPLTVTSAQKNPTAFYLCASRPTGEGNSPLHFGNGTRLTVT.

Only one count was recorded for this clone. J is TRBJ1-2 and V is TRBV19; TRBD1 agrees at 7 bases. The length of the CDR3 is 15 residues. The V segment lost 0 bases and the J segment 3 bases; nucleotides outside the gene matches: 4. Germline CDR1 LNHDA, CDR2 SQIVND (reference sequence). The CDR3 coding sequence is TGTGCCAGTAGTATAGATAGGGACAGCTACTATGGCTACACCTTC. Its protein product is CASSIDRDSYYGYTF.

This clone was found a few times. The chain joins TRBV7-9 to TRBJ1-1; possible D gene TRBD1, 6 bases. Trimming took 6 bases from V and 6 from J, leaving 23 bases between them. The CDR3 extends over 16 amino acids. Germline V gene lookup returns CDR1 SEHNR and CDR2 FQNEAQ (reference sequence). CDR3 bases: TGTGCCAGCAGTTCCAAAGGACAGAATATTGGCGCTGAAGCTTTCTTT. It yields the protein CASSSKGQNIGAEAFF.

The CDR3 loop reads CASSLDVGYGYTF. The CDR3 DNA follows: TGTGCCAGCAGCCTCGATGTCGGCTATGGCTACACCTTC. The chain recombines TRBV7-9 with TRBJ1-2, with unresolved D. Germline CDR1 SEHNR, CDR2 FQNEAQ (reference sequence). The CDR3 totals 13 residues. V dropped 5 bases and J dropped 4 bases, with 11 bases sitting between them.

V usage is TRBV2 and J usage is TRBJ2-1; D possibly corresponds to TRBD1 (5 bases). The V end was cut by 4 bases, the J end by 4 bases, with 20 bases between. This CDR3 has 17 amino acids. Germline CDR1 reads SNHLY; CDR2 reads FYNNEI. The CDR3 is CASSALGAPWTYNEQFF. The CDR3 nucleotides read TGTGCCAGCAGTGCCTTGGGCGCGCCCTGGACATACAATGAGCAGTTCTTC. Variable domain in full (rest from reference TRBV2 and TRBJ2-1): EPEVTQTPSHQVTQMGQEVILRCVPISNHLYFYWYRQILGQKVEFLVSFYNNEISEKSEIFDDQFSVERPDGSNFTLKIRSTKLEDSAMYFCASSALGAPWTYNEQFFGPGTRLTVL.

This chain joins TRBV2 and TRBJ2-7; 8 positions agree with TRBD2. The ends lost 6 bases at V and 6 bases at J; junction bases unmatched: 7. The CDR3 has 13 residues. CDR1 is SNHLY, CDR2 FYNNEI, per germline. CDR3 amino acids: CASRAGGPTEQYF. CDR3 nucleotide sequence: TGTGCCAGCAGGGCGGGAGGCCCCACCGAGCAGTACTTC.

The chain combines TRBV9 with TRBJ1-5, with a possible D match to TRBD1 (6 bases). Per the germline V gene, CDR1 is SGDLS and CDR2 is YYNGEE. The CDR3 totals 15 residues. V gave up 0 bases and J gave up 4 bases, with 11 bases separating them. CDR3 in amino acids: CASSVGTAHNQPQHF. In DNA, the CDR3 is TGTGCCAGCAGCGTAGGGACAGCTCATAATCAGCCCCAGCATTTT.

This clone was picked up a small number of times. The rearrangement links TRBV5-1 to TRBJ1-1; no clear D. Between the trimmed V and J ends, which lost 0 bases and 0 bases, there was a span of 6 bases. Germline CDR1 reads SGHRS; CDR2 reads YFSETQ. CDR3 length: 14 amino acids. DNA of the CDR3: TGCGCCAGCAGCTTGGGTAGTATGAACACTGAAGCTTTCTTT. Its translation is CASSLGSMNTEAFF.